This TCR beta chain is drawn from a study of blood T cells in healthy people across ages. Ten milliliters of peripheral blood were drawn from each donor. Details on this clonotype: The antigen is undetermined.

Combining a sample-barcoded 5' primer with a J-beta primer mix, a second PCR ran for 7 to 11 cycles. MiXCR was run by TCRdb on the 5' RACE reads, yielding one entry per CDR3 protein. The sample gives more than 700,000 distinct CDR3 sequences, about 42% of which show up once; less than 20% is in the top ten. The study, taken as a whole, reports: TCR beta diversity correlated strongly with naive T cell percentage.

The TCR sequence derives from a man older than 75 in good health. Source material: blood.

The DNA of the CDR3 is TGTGCCACCAGCAGAAGGACTAGCATCTACAATGAGCAGTTCTTC. It translates to CATSRRTSIYNEQFF. The genes are TRBV15 and TRBJ2-1, with 8 bases matching TRBD2. The CDR3 has 15 amino acids. CDR1 and CDR2 (germline): LNHNV, YYDKDF (reference sequence). The V gene end was trimmed by 2 bases and the J gene end by 3 bases; junction bases not matched to a gene: 3. The complete variable domain, with remaining parts taken from reference TRBV15 and TRBJ2-1, reads DAMVIQNPRYQVTQFGKPVTLSCSQTLNHNVMYWYQQKSSQAPKLLFHYYDKDFNNEADTPDNFQSRRPNTSFCFLDIRSPGLGDTAMYLCATSRRTSIYNEQFFGPGTRLTVL.